The 8 T cell receptor beta chains reported below all come from one sample, sequenced in a study of CD8 T cells in Susac syndrome. The RNA input was roughly 0.45 to 1 ug, and it was reverse transcribed with random hexamers. MiXCR, run by TCRdb on the immunoSEQ multiplex PCR reads, gives a single entry per CDR3 protein. The sample holds 250,000 to 300,000 distinct CDR3 sequences, 85% seen once. What was sequenced was CD8+ T cells from PBMCs. The receptors originated from a human donor with multiple sclerosis.

The V call is TRBV28, the J call TRBJ2-1; D is perhaps TRBD2 (6 bases). The CDR3 has 16 amino acids. CDR1 and CDR2 from the germline V gene are MDHEN and SYDVKM. Trimming pared 4 bases from V and 5 bases from J, leaving 18 bases between. CDR3 region: CASSSTPGALHNEQFF. The DNA for the CDR3 is TGTGCCAGCAGTTCCACCCCGGGAGCGCTCCACAATGAGCAGTTCTTC.

The J gene is TRBJ2-5, the V gene TRBV9; 8 bases align to TRBD2. Per germline, CDR1 SGDLS and CDR2 YYNGEE. CDR3 length: 15 amino acids. V gave up 0 bases and J gave up 2 bases; unmatched junction bases: 3. CDR3 region: CASSVEPSGQETQYF. Written as DNA, the CDR3 is TGTGCCAGCAGCGTAGAGCCTAGCGGGCAAGAGACCCAGTACTTC.

CDR3 sequence: CASSQTGGANTGELFF. In DNA, the CDR3 is TGTGCCAGCAGCCAGACAGGGGGCGCGAACACCGGGGAGCTGTTTTTT. The chain recombines TRBV9 with TRBJ2-2; 10 bases align to TRBD1. Germline V gene sequence: CDR1 SGDLS, CDR2 YYNGEE. The CDR3 is 16 residues long. The trim removed 4 bases at V and 0 bases at J, leaving 3 bases unmatched.

This chain uses TRBV9 with TRBJ2-7; 8 positions agree with TRBD1. Per germline, CDR1 SGDLS and CDR2 YYNGEE. The ends lost 3 bases at V and 5 bases at J; junction bases unmatched: 4. The CDR3 loop spans 13 amino acids. CDR3 sequence (DNA): TGTGCCAGCAGCGGGGACAGGTTTCACGAGCAGTACTTC. Amino acid sequence: CASSGDRFHEQYF. Variable domain in full (rest from reference TRBV9 and TRBJ2-7): DSGVTQTPKHLITATGQRVTLRCSPRSGDLSVYWYQQSLDQGLQFLIQYYNGEERAKGNILERFSAQQFPDLHSELNLSSLELGDSALYFCASSGDRFHEQYFGPGTRLTVT.

The chain uses TRBV19 and TRBJ2-1; TRBD1 is a possible D gene (5 bases). The CDR3 length is 15 residues. Per germline, CDR1 LNHDA and CDR2 SQIVND (reference sequence). V shed 0 bases and J shed 5 bases, with 11 bases lying between them. In DNA, the CDR3 is TGTGCCAGTAGTATAGAGGGGCGGTACCACAATGAGCAGTTCTTC. It codes for CASSIEGRYHNEQFF.

The rearrangement uses TRBV29-1 and TRBJ2-1; 7 positions agree with TRBD2. V dropped 2 bases and J dropped 7; count of bases not matched to a gene: 8. Per germline, CDR1 SQVTM and CDR2 ANQGSEA. The CDR3 spans 14 residues. In DNA, the CDR3 is TGCAGCGTTGAATTGGCGGGAGAGGGTAATGAGCAGTTCTTC. Its protein product is CSVELAGEGNEQFF.

The chain joins TRBV27 to TRBJ1-5; D perhaps matches TRBD1 (5 bases). The V and J ends lost 2 bases and 1 base respectively, with 12 bases between them. CDR3 length equals 16 residues. Germline lookup yields CDR1 MNHEY and CDR2 SMNVEV (reference sequence). The CDR3 region is CASSLVGGGSNQPQHF. In DNA form, the CDR3 reads TGTGCCAGCAGTTTAGTTGGCGGGGGAAGCAATCAGCCCCAGCATTTT.

The V and J genes are TRBV4-1 and TRBJ1-1, with D tentatively TRBD1 (5 bases). This CDR3 has 15 residues. Germline values: CDR1 MGHRA, CDR2 YSYEKL. The germline V and J ends were trimmed by 1 base and 3 bases, with 12 bases remaining between them. CDR3 sequence: CASSQALGPDTEAFF. The CDR3 DNA reads as TGCGCCAGCAGCCAAGCGTTGGGGCCGGACACTGAAGCTTTCTTT.